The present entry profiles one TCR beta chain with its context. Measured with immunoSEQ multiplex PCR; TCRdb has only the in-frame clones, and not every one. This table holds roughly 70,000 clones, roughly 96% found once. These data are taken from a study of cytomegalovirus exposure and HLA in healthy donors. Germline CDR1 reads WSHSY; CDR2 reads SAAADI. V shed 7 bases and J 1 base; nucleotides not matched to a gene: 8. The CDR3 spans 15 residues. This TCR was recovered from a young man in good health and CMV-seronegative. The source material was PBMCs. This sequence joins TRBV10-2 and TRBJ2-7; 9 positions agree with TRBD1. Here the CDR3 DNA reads TGCGCCAGCAAGACCGGGACAGGGACATCCTACGAGCAGTACTTC. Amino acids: CASKTGTGTSYEQYF.